What follows are 11 T cell receptor beta chains derived from one specimen sequenced in a study of human T cells and chemical hapten exposure (TCRdb year 2021). The library came from RACE. TCRdb shows the sequencer as NextSeq 500. TCRdb reran the public reads through fastp at Q25 and MiXCR, keeping productive beta chains. Records with the same CDR3 protein are collapsed into one entry carrying the most frequent genes and DNA. In this sample the table shows about 260,000 distinct CDR3 sequences, about 8.1% of which occur a single time. Over 2% of the sample is in the top ten clones. This sample's time point label indicates: pre-sensitization, week 0. Per the publication, the treatment or condition label means: therapeutic diphenylcyclopropenone sensitization with weekly scalp DPC. Source: whole blood, taken in connection with sensitization to the hapten diphenylcyclopropenone (DPC). The receptors derive from a woman in her thirties or forties with alopecia areata. Some clones in this sample may be carry-over from other donors' samples.

This clonotype occurred a few times. This rearrangement joins TRBV10-1 to TRBJ2-3, with D possibly matching TRBD2 (7 bases). The CDR3 is 16 amino acids. Deletions cut 10 bases from V and 4 bases from J, with 24 bases between. Germline V gene data show CDR1 as WNHNN and CDR2 as SYGVQD (reference sequence). The CDR3 coding sequence is TGCGCCATCAATAGAAAGGGGGAGGGCCTCGCAGATACGCAGTATTTT. Protein product: CAINRKGEGLADTQYF.

In its sample, this clonotype was seen a few times. The V gene is TRBV7-8, the J gene TRBJ2-5, with D possibly TRBD2 on 5 matching bases. CDR3 size: 14 residues. Germline loops: CDR1 SGHVS, CDR2 FQNEAQ. The ends were cut back, 5 bases at V and 7 bases at J, with 17 bases in the middle. The CDR3 DNA is TGTGCCAGCAGCCGAGCGGATCCCATGGGGACCCAGTACTTC. This sequence encodes CASSRADPMGTQYF.

This clonotype was recorded many times. The V and J genes are TRBV25-1 and TRBJ2-6, with TRBD2 as a possible D gene (5 bases). With 3 bases removed from V and 3 bases from J, the gap between germline ends came to 9 bases. This CDR3 comprises 15 residues. Germline lookup yields CDR1 MGHDK and CDR2 SYGVNS. The CDR3 is CASSDRGGGANVLTF. CDR3 bases: TGTGCCAGCAGTGATCGGGGTGGTGGGGCCAACGTCCTGACTTTC.

This clonotype occurred a few times. The J gene is TRBJ2-1, the V gene TRBV12-3 or TRBV12-4; 9 bases fit TRBD2. The trim removed 6 bases at V and 4 bases at J, leaving 7 bases unmatched. This CDR3 spans 15 amino acids. The CDR3 is CASRVDSGSYNEQFF. The CDR3 DNA sequence: TGTGCCAGCAGAGTGGATAGCGGGAGTTACAATGAGCAGTTCTTC.

The sample holds a few counts of this clonotype. This rearrangement joins TRBV4-2 to TRBJ1-4, with no clear D. The CDR3 consists of 16 residues. The V and J ends lost 0 bases and 3 bases respectively, with 11 bases between them. Per the germline V gene, CDR1 is LGHNA and CDR2 is YNFKEQ. This CDR3 is CASSQEGRAANEKLFF. CDR3 nucleotide sequence: TGTGCCAGCAGCCAAGAGGGCCGTGCGGCTAATGAAAAACTGTTTTTT.

In its sample, this clonotype was seen once. An end of the junction does not agree with germline; a read error may underlie this. This chain links TRBV4-2 with TRBJ2-6, with D possibly called TRBD1 or TRBD2 (5 bases each). The length of the CDR3 is 16 residues. The V gene's germline CDR1 is LGHNA and CDR2 YNFKEQ. The DNA of the CDR3 is TGTGCCAGCAGCCAAGATGGTTGGACTGGGGCCAACGTCCTGGCTTTC. This translates into CASSQDGWTGANVLAF.

This clonotype was detected a few times. The J gene is TRBJ2-1, the V gene TRBV6-2 or TRBV6-3, with TRBD1 matching 7 bases. Germline V lookup: CDR1 MNHEY, CDR2 SVGEGT. The CDR3 runs to 15 residues. The J segment lost 3 bases and the V segment lost 7 bases, leaving 9 bases of the junction unmatched. CDR3 sequence: CASTLTGSFYNEQFF. In nucleotides, the CDR3 is TGTGCCAGCACCTTGACAGGGTCTTTCTACAATGAGCAGTTCTTC.

This clonotype has just a few counts. This chain joins TRBV24-1 and TRBJ1-2, with no clear D. This CDR3 comprises 12 residues. CDR1 and CDR2 (germline): KGHDR, SFDVKD. V was shortened by 6 bases and J by 8 bases, with 12 bases between the two germline ends. The CDR3 loop is CATSTLEDGYTF. For the CDR3, the DNA is TGTGCCACCAGTACGCTAGAGGACGGCTACACCTTC.

This clonotype was seen a handful of times. The CDR3 sequence is CASRYTGTNTDTQYF. The DNA of the CDR3 is TGTGCCAGCAGGTACACCGGGACTAACACAGATACGCAGTATTTT. The chain combines TRBV12-3 or TRBV12-4 with TRBJ2-3; TRBD2 agrees at 7 bases. Trimming cost V 6 bases and J 2 bases; bases outside gene matches: 8. The CDR3 contains 15 residues.

This clonotype was picked up many times. The V and J genes are TRBV27 and TRBJ2-7, with TRBD1 identical over 12 bases. The CDR3 sequence is 14 residues long. Germline V CDR1 and CDR2: MNHEY, SMNVEV (reference sequence). V dropped 6 bases and J dropped 2; count of bases not matched to a gene: 2. The CDR3 region has the DNA TGTGCCAGCAGGGGGGACAGGGGGCCCTACGAGCAGTACTTC. Amino acids: CASRGDRGPYEQYF.

Concerning this clonotype itself: At one end the junction does not follow the germline gene, possibly because of a read error. The chain is built from TRBV6-2 or TRBV6-3 and TRBJ2-7; TRBD1 or TRBD2 may be the D gene (6 bases each). Germline V gives CDR1 MNHEY, CDR2 SVGEGT. The CDR3 spans 15 residues. The CDR3 here is CASSPSGGASYEEYF. The CDR3 DNA follows: TGTGCCAGCAGTCCGTCCGGGGGCGCCTCCTACGAGGAGTACTTC.